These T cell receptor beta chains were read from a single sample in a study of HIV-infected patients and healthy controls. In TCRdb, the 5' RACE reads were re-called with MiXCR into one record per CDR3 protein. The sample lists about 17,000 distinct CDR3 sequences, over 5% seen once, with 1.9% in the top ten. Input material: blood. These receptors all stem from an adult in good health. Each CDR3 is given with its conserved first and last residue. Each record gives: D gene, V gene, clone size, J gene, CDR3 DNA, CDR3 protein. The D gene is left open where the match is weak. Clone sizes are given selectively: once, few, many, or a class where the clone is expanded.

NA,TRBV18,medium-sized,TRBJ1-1,TGTGCCAGCTCCCCGAAGGGGGGCACTGAAGCTTTCTTT,CASSPKGGTEAFF
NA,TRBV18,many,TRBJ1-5,TGTGCCAGCTCCCCGGACATCAATCAGCCCCAGCATTTT,CASSPDINQPQHF
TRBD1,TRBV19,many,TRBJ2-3,TGTGCCAGTAGTTCGCGCACCCCGGGACAGTACATCTCTAGCACAGATACGCAGTATTTT,CASSSRTPGQYISSTDTQYF
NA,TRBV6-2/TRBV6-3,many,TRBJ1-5,TGTGCCAGCAGTTACAAGAATAGCAATCAGCCCCAGCATTTT,CASSYKNSNQPQHF
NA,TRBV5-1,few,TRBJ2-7,TGCGCCAGCAGCTTGGAACAGTCCCTCCGTTTAGAGCAGTACTTC,CASSLEQSLRLEQYF
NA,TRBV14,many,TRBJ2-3,TGTGCCAGCAGCCAAGTTTGGGGGGCCACAGATACGCAGTATTTT,CASSQVWGATDTQYF
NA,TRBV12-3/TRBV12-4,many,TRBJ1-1,TGTGCCAGCAGTTATGGTGAGGGGAACACTGAAGCTTTCTTT,CASSYGEGNTEAFF
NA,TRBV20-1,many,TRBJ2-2,TGCAGTGCTAGAGGGGACGGAACGAACACCGGGGAGCTGTTTTTT,CSARGDGTNTGELFF
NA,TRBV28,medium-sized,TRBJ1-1,TGTGCCAGCAGTCCCGAGTGGTCGAACACTGAAGCTTTCTTT,CASSPEWSNTEAFF
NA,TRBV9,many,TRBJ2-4,TGTGCCAGCAGCGTAGGTTCCCCAGGCGGAAACATTCAGTACTTC,CASSVGSPGGNIQYF
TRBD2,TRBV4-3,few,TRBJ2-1,TGCGCCAGCAGCCAACGATGGGCTAGCGGGCCGTACAATGAGCAGTTCTTC,CASSQRWASGPYNEQFF
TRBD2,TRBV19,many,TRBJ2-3,TGTGCCAGTAGCTTCGCGGGGGGGAGCACAGATACGCAGTATTTT,CASSFAGGSTDTQYF
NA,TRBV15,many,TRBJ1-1,TGTGCCACCAGCAGAGATACACTGACAGCGAGGACTGAAGCTTTCTTT,CATSRDTLTARTEAFF
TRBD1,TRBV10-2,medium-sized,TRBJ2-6,TGCGCCAGCACGGGGACAGCCCTCTTGCTCTCTGGGGCCAACGTCCTGACTTTC,CASTGTALLLSGANVLTF
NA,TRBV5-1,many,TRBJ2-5,TGCGCCAGCAGCTTGGTTCCAAGGGGGGAGACCCAGTACTTC,CASSLVPRGETQYF
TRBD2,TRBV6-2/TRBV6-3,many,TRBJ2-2,TGTGCCAGCAGTTTCCCCGGGACTAGCGCCGCGAACACCGGGGAGCTGTTTTTT,CASSFPGTSAANTGELFF
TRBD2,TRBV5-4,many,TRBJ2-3,TGTGCCAGCAGCCCGTCGACTAGCGGGGTGGCAGATACGCAGTATTTT,CASSPSTSGVADTQYF
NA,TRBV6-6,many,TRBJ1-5,TGTGCCAGCAGTTACTCCGAGGGCAATCAGCCCCAGCATTTT,CASSYSEGNQPQHF
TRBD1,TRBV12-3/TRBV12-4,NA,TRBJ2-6,TGTGCCAGCAGTTTGAGGGACAGGGACTCTGGGGCCAACGTCCTGACTTTC,CASSLRDRDSGANVLTF
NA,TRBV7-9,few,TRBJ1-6,TGTGCCAGCAGCCCTACCGCGGCAGGGTTCAATTCACCCCTCCACTTT,CASSPTAAGFNSPLHF
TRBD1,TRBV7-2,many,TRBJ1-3,TGTGCCAGCAGACCCGGTGGGACAGGGGGCCTTGGAAACACCATATATTTT,CASRPGGTGGLGNTIYF
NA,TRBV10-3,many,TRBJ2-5,TGTGCCATCAGAAAGGAAATTCAAGAGACCCAGTACTTC,CAIRKEIQETQYF
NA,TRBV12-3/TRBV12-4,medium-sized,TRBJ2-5,TGTGCCAGCAGTTTGGGGGGCGGGGGAGGCCAAGAGACCCAGTACTTC,CASSLGGGGGQETQYF
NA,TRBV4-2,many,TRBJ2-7,TGTGCCAGCAGCCAAGTCGGTACAGGCTCGAGCTCCTACGAGCAGTACTTC,CASSQVGTGSSSYEQYF
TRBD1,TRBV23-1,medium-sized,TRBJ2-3,TGCGCCAGCCCGAAAGGAGACAGGGGGCCCCGGGATACGCAGTATTTT,CASPKGDRGPRDTQYF
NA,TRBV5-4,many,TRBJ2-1,TGTGCCAGCAGCTTGCGGCGAAACAATGAGCAGTTCTTC,CASSLRRNNEQFF
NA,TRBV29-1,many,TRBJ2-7,TGCAGCGTTGCCAGAGGGTCCTCGTATGAACCCTACGAGCAGTACTTC,CSVARGSSYEPYEQYF